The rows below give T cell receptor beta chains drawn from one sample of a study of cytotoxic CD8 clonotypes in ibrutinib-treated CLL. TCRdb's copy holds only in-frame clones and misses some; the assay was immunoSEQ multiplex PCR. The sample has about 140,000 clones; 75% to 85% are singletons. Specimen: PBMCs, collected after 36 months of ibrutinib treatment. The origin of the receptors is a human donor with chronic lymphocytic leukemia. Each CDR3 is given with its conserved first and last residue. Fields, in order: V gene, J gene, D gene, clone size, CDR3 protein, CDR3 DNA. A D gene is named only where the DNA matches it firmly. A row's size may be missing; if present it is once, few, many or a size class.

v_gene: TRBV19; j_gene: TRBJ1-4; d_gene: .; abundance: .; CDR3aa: CASSIGLRRRPNEKLFF; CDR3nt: TGTGCCAGTAGTATAGGTCTCAGACGGCGTCCTAATGAAAAACTGTTTTTT
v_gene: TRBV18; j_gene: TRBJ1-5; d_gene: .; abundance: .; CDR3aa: CASSPQDGPNQPQHF; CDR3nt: TGTGCCAGCTCACCGCAGGACGGACCCAATCAGCCCCAGCATTTT
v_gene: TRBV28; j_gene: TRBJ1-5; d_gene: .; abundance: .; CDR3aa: CASSFPPRLRVGNQPQHF; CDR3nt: TGTGCCAGCAGTTTTCCCCCCCGATTGAGGGTCGGCAATCAGCCCCAGCATTTT
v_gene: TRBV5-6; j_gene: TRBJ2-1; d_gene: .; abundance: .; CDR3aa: CASNPSGYNEQFF; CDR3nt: TGTGCCAGCAACCCCTCGGGGTACAATGAGCAGTTCTTC
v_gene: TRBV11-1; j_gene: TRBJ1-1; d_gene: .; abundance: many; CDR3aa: CASSLRGDQNTEAFF; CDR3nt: TGTGCCAGCAGCTTACGTGGGGATCAGAACACTGAAGCTTTCTTT
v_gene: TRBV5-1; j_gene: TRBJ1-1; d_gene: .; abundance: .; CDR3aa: CASSWAGVNTEAFF; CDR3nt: TGCGCCAGCAGCTGGGCAGGGGTTAACACTGAAGCTTTCTTT
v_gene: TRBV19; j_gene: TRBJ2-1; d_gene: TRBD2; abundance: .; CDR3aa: CASSTPSPTSGRINEQFF; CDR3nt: TGTGCCAGTAGCACCCCCTCTCCTACTAGCGGGAGGATCAATGAGCAGTTCTTC
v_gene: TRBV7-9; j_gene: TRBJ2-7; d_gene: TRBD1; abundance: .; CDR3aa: CASSPWTGAEQYF; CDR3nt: TGTGCCAGCAGCCCGTGGACAGGGGCCGAGCAGTACTTC
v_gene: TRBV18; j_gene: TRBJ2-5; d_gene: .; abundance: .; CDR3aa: CASSPPAGSETQYF; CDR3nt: TGTGCCAGCTCACCACCTGCAGGGTCAGAGACCCAGTACTTC
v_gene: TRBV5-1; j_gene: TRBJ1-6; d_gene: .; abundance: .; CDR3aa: CASSLEQGFSPLHF; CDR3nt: TGCGCCAGCAGCTTGGAGCAGGGGTTTTCACCCCTCCACTTT
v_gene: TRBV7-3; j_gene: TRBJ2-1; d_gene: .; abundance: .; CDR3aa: CASSPSSGGRRGGEQFF; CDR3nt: TGTGCCAGCAGCCCTAGCTCCGGGGGCAGAAGGGGTGGTGAGCAGTTCTTC
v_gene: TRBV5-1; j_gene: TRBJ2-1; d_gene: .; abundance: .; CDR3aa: CASSLAELRVSSYNEQFF; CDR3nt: TGCGCCAGCAGCTTGGCCGAGTTGCGGGTTAGCTCCTACAATGAGCAGTTCTTC
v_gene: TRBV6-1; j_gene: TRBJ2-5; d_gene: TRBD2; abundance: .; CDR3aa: CASEPLAGVRETQYF; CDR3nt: TGTGCCAGTGAACCACTAGCGGGGGTTCGGGAGACCCAGTACTTC
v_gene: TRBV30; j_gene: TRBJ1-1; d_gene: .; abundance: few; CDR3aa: CAWPSIKGPFF; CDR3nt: TGTGCCTGGCCCAGTATAAAGGGACCTTTCTTT
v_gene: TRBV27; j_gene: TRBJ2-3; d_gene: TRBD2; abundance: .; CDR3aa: CASSGLAGVDTQYF; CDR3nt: TGTGCCAGCTCAGGACTAGCGGGAGTGGATACGCAGTATTTT
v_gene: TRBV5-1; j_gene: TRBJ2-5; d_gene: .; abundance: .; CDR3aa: CASSLAQGETQYF; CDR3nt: TGCGCCAGCAGCTTGGCTCAGGGGGAGACCCAGTACTTC
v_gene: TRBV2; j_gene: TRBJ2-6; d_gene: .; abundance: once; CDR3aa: CAGGGSGANVLTF; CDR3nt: TGTGCCGGAGGGGGCTCTGGGGCCAACGTCCTGACTTTC
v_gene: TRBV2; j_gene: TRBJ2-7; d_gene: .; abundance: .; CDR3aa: CASSEPLNTVYEQYF; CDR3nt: TGTGCCAGCAGTGAACCCCTTAATACAGTTTACGAGCAGTACTTC
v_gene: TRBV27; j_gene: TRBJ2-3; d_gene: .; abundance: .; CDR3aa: CASSRGTRTGTQYF; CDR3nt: TGTGCCAGCAGCCGCGGGACCCGAACGGGTACGCAGTATTTT
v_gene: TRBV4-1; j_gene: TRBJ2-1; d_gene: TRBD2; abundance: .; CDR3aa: CASSQLSGRGHEQFF; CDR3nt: TGCGCCAGCAGCCAACTTAGCGGGAGGGGCCATGAGCAGTTCTTC
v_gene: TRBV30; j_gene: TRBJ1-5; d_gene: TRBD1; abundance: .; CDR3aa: CAWSNRGGNQPQHF; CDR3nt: TGTGCCTGGAGTAACAGGGGAGGCAATCAGCCCCAGCATTTT
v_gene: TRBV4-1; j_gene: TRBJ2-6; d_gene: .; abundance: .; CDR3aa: CASSQVGQRYSGANVLTF; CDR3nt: TGCGCCAGCAGCCAAGTAGGTCAGAGATACTCTGGGGCCAACGTCCTGACTTTC
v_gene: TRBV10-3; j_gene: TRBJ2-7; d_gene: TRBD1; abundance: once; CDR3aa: CAIRVSGGDEQYF; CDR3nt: TGTGCCATCAGAGTATCAGGGGGCGACGAGCAGTACTTC
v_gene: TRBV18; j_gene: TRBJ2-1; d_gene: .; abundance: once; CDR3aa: CASSPRWDEQFF; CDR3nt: TGTGCCAGCTCACCTCGATGGGATGAGCAGTTCTTC
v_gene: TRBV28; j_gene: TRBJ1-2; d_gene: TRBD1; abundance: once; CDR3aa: CASSPGQALYGYTF; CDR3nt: TGTGCCAGCAGCCCGGGACAGGCCCTCTATGGCTACACCTTC
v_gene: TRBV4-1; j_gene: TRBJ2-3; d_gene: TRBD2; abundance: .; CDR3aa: CASSPRLASTDTQYF; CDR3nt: TGCGCCAGCAGCCCGCGACTAGCTAGCACAGATACGCAGTATTTT
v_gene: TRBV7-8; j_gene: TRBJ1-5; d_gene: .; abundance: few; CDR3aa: CASSLIGSQPQHF; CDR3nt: TGTGCCAGCAGCTTAATAGGGTCGCAGCCCCAGCATTTT
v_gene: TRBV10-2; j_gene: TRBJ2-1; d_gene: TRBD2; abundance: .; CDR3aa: CAGGSGASSYNEQFF; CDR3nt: TGCGCCGGCGGGAGCGGGGCTAGCTCCTACAATGAGCAGTTCTTC
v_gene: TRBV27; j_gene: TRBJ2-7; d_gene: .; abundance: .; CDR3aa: CASSSPTQGKGYEQYF; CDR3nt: TGTGCCAGCAGTTCCCCTACACAGGGAAAGGGCTACGAGCAGTACTTC
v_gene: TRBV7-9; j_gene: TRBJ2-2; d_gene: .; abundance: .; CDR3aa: CASSLGGNTGELFF; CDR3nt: TGTGCCAGCAGCTTAGGCGGAAACACCGGGGAGCTGTTTTTT
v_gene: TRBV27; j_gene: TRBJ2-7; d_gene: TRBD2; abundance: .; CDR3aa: CASSWVGAGGGEQYF; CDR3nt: TGTGCCAGCAGTTGGGTAGGCGCGGGGGGCGGCGAGCAGTACTTC
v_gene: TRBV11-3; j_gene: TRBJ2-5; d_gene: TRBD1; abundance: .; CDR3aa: CASSPGTGGRETQYF; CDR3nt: TGTGCCAGCAGCCCCGGGACAGGGGGCAGGGAGACCCAGTACTTC
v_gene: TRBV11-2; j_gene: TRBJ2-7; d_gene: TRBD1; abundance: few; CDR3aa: CASSPTGGKGEQYF; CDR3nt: TGTGCCAGCAGCCCAACAGGGGGCAAAGGCGAGCAGTACTTC
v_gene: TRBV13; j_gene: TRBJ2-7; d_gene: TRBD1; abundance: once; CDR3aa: CASSYEGQGANEQYF; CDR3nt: TGTGCCAGCAGCTACGAGGGACAGGGGGCGAACGAGCAGTACTTC
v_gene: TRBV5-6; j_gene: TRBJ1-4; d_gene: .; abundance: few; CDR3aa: CASSLGWGEKLFF; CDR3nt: TGTGCCAGCAGCTTAGGATGGGGTGAAAAACTGTTTTTT
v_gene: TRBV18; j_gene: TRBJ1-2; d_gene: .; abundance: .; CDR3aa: CASSPPVQERGYTF; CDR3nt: TGTGCCAGCTCACCACCGGTACAAGAGAGAGGCTACACCTTC
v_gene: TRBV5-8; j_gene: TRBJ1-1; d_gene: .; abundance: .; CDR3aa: CASSLWLDTEAFF; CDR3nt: TGTGCCAGCAGTCTCTGGTTGGACACTGAAGCTTTCTTT
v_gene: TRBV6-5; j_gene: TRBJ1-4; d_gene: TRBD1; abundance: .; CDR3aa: CASSYSNGQGPRTF; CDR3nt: TGTGCCAGCAGTTACTCGAACGGACAGGGGCCTCGCACTTTT
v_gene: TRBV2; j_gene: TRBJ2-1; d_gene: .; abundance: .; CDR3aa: CASEREEYNEQFF; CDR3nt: TGTGCCAGCGAAAGGGAGGAATACAATGAGCAGTTCTTC
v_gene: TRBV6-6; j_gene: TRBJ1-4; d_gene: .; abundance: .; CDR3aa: CASSQDFNRLFF; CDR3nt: TGTGCCAGCAGCCAGGACTTTAACAGACTGTTTTTT
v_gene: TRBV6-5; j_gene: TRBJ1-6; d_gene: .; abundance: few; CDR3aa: CASSPDSSPPLHF; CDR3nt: TGTGCCAGCAGCCCCGACAGTAGCCCGCCCCTCCACTTT